The TCR beta chain described here comes from a study of blood T cell repertoires in COVID-19. Study-wide context: Samples of COVID-19 (acute and convalescent) were obtained from the United States, Italy and Spain. Nucleic acid was either cDNA or gDNA, and it came from T cells, B-cell-depleted T cells, or PBMCs.

Authors' processing steps: Estimation of nucleated cell counts was performed using reference gene primer amplification. The data were produced by immunoSEQ multiplex PCR, yet TCRdb's version contains in-frame clones alone and is incomplete. That table furnishes V, J and clone size, whereas the DNA furnished D and trimming. Altogether around 160,000 clones are present, 65% to 85% being singletons, with the ten largest covering over 10%. There are 13 residues in the CDR3. V lost 7 bases and J lost 0, with 7 bases in between. Germline V gives CDR1 SGHDN, CDR2 FVKESK. What was sequenced was peripheral blood. The sequence derives from a man in his 60s with active or convalescent COVID-19. This chain uses TRBV14 with TRBJ2-1; D remains unclear. The CDR3 spells CASTGFSYNEQFF. DNA for the CDR3: TGTGCCAGCACGGGTTTCTCCTACAATGAGCAGTTCTTC.